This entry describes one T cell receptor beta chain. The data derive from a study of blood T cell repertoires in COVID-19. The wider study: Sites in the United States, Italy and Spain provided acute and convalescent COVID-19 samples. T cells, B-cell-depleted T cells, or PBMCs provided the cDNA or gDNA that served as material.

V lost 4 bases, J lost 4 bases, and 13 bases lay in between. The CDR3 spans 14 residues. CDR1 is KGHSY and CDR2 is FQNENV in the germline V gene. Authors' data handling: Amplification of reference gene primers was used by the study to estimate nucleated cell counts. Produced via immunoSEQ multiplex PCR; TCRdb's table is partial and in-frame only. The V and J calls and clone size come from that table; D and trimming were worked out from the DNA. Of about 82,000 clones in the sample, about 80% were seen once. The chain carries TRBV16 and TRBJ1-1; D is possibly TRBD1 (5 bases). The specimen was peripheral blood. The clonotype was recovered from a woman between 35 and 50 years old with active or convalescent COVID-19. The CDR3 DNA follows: TGTGCCAGCAGCCTTTGGGAGGGGCCCACTGAAGCTTTCTTT. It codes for CASSLWEGPTEAFF. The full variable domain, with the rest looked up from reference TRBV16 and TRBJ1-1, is GEEVAQTPKHLVRGEGQKAKLYCAPIKGHSYVFWYQQVLKNEFKFLISFQNENVFDETGMPKERFSAKCLPNSPCSLEIQATKLEDSAVYFCASSLWEGPTEAFFGQGTRLTVV.